The 30 T cell receptor beta chains reported below all come from one sample, sequenced in a study of T cells and Merkel cell carcinoma outcomes. The assay was immunoSEQ multiplex PCR, and TCRdb's table has in-frame clones only and misses some. The repertoire holds 15,000 to 19,000 clones, with around 87% as singletons. The material sequenced was tumor tissue from Merkel cell carcinoma. Every receptor here comes from a human donor with Merkel cell carcinoma.

V usage is TRBV7-3 and J usage is TRBJ1-4, with D possibly TRBD1 on 5 matching bases. Between the trimmed V and J ends, which lost 5 bases and 1 base, there was a span of 11 bases. The CDR3 is 15 residues long. CDR1 SGHTA and CDR2 FQGTGA come from the germline V gene. The CDR3 DNA follows: TGTGCCAGCAGCCCCAGACAGCGAACTAATGAAAAACTGTTTTTT. Its translation: CASSPRQRTNEKLFF.

V usage is TRBV11-2 and J usage is TRBJ1-2, with D perhaps TRBD1 (6 bases). CDR3 length: 13 residues. V was cut by 1 base and J by 6 bases, with 9 bases left in between. Germline-derived CDR1 and CDR2 are SGHAT and FQNNGV. CDR3 in DNA: TGTGCCAGCAGCTTAGGGACAGTGGATGGCTACACCTTC. Its translation: CASSLGTVDGYTF.

The V gene is TRBV7-6, the J gene TRBJ1-2, with D possibly matching TRBD1 (5 bases). There are 15 residues in the CDR3. V was trimmed by 5 bases and J by 5 bases, leaving 18 bases between them. Germline V lookup: CDR1 SGHVS, CDR2 FNYEAQ. CDR3 DNA: TGTGCCAGCAGCCTCGGGGTTGACAGCCTTTATGGCTACACCTTC. Its translation: CASSLGVDSLYGYTF.

This chain uses TRBV19 with TRBJ1-5; 9 bases align to TRBD1. The CDR3 length is 16 residues. Germline CDR1 and CDR2: LNHDA and SQIVND (reference sequence). The junction had 4 bases not matched to a gene; V was cut back by 1 base and J by 3 bases. The CDR3 is CASSIGGQGLNQPQHF. In DNA form, the CDR3 reads TGTGCCAGTAGTATAGGGGGACAGGGACTCAATCAGCCCCAGCATTTT.

This sequence joins TRBV5-4 and TRBJ2-7; TRBD2 matches at 8 bases. V lost 4 bases, J lost 2 bases, and 8 bases stayed unmatched. This CDR3 region has 15 residues. Germline CDR1 reads SGHNT; CDR2 reads YYREEE (reference sequence). The CDR3 here is CASSLTSGGAYEQYF. CDR3 nucleotide sequence: TGTGCCAGCAGCCTCACTAGCGGAGGGGCCTACGAGCAGTACTTC.

This rearrangement joins TRBV6-1 to TRBJ2-7, with D uncertain. Germline CDR1 reads MNHNS; CDR2 reads SASEGT. The CDR3 runs to 11 residues. V lost 4 bases and J 5 bases, leaving 6 bases between the germline ends. The CDR3 DNA reads as TGTGCCAGCAGTGCCCTGAACGAGCAGTACTTC. This sequence encodes CASSALNEQYF.

This chain uses TRBV7-8 with TRBJ1-4; a weak D match, TRBD1 (5 bases). The V end lost 5 bases, the J end lost 8 bases, and 18 bases lay between the germline ends. CDR3 length equals 15 residues. In germline, CDR1 is SGHVS, CDR2 FQNEAQ. Written as DNA, the CDR3 is TGTGCCAGCAGCCATAGGGGAGGAGATAAAGAAAAACTGTTTTTT. It codes for CASSHRGGDKEKLFF.

The DNA for the CDR3 is TGTGCCAGCAGTTTTGGGGACTATGGCTACACCTTC. Its protein product is CASSFGDYGYTF. The V and J genes are TRBV6-6 and TRBJ1-2; no clear D gene. V shed 4 bases and J shed 3 bases, with 6 bases lying between them. CDR1 is MNHNY and CDR2 is SVGAGI in the germline V gene (reference sequence). CDR3 length: 12 amino acids.

The CDR3 coding sequence is TGTGCCAGCAGCCAGCAGATTTCAACTAATGAAAAACTGTTTTTT. Its protein is CASSQQISTNEKLFF. The gene calls are TRBV9 and TRBJ1-4; D remains ambiguous. Trimming removed 4 bases from V and 0 bases from J, with 10 bases in between. The CDR3 consists of 15 residues. Per the germline V gene, CDR1 is SGDLS and CDR2 is YYNGEE.

On this clone itself: Compared with germline, one end of the junction differs, possibly owing to a read error. The chain combines TRBV28 with TRBJ2-7; TRBD1 matches at 7 bases. Germline-derived CDR1 and CDR2 are MDHEN and SYDVKM. CDR3 length: 16 residues. CDR3 sequence reads: CASSLPGTASPYEQYF. CDR3 DNA sequence: TGTGCCAGCAGTTTACCGGGGACAGCCTCCCCCTACGAGCAGTATTTC.

V is TRBV19 and J is TRBJ2-7; 11 nucleotides match TRBD1. With 6 bases clipped from V and 3 bases from J, the junction kept 4 bases outside the gene matches. The CDR3 has 14 amino acids. Germline V gene lookup returns CDR1 LNHDA and CDR2 SQIVND (reference sequence). The CDR3 DNA is TGTGCCAGTAGCCCAGGGACAGGGGGCTACGAGCAGTACTTC. Its protein is CASSPGTGGYEQYF.

This chain links TRBV7-9 with TRBJ2-6; D call uncertain. The germline gives CDR1 SEHNR, CDR2 FQNEAQ (reference sequence). With 5 bases removed from V and 0 bases from J, the gap between germline ends came to 8 bases. The CDR3 is made up of 15 amino acids. CDR3 nucleotide sequence: TGTGCCAGCAGCCAAGAGAGCTCTGGGGCCAACGTCCTGACTTTC. Residues: CASSQESSGANVLTF.

This chain uses TRBV13 with TRBJ2-3, with TRBD2 as a possible D gene (5 bases). Between the trimmed V and J ends, which lost 5 bases and 4 bases, there was a span of 7 bases. Germline CDR1 PRHDT, CDR2 FYEKMQ (reference sequence). CDR3 length: 12 amino acids. DNA of the CDR3: TGTGCCAGCAGCCCACTAGCAGATACGCAGTATTTT. Residues: CASSPLADTQYF.

The chain is built from TRBV2 and TRBJ2-1; possibly TRBD1 or TRBD2 for D (6 bases each). Germline V gene data show CDR1 as SNHLY and CDR2 as FYNNEI. V was pared by 2 bases and J by 8 bases, with 13 bases between. The CDR3 consists of 14 residues. CDR3 residues: CASSERGASDEQFF. In DNA form, the CDR3 reads TGTGCCAGCAGTGAAAGGGGGGCGTCAGATGAGCAGTTCTTC.

The J gene is TRBJ1-6, the V gene TRBV6-1, with D maybe TRBD1 (5 bases). The germline CDR1 and CDR2 sequences are MNHNS and SASEGT. The CDR3 has 14 amino acids. With 7 bases removed from V and 14 bases from J, the gap between germline ends came to 21 bases. The CDR3 nucleotides are TGTGCCAGCAACCTGGTTTGGAGGCCAGGGACCCTCCACTTT. Translating gives CASNLVWRPGTLHF.

This sequence joins TRBV7-2 and TRBJ1-1, with D uncertain. Per the germline V gene, CDR1 is SGHTA and CDR2 is FQGNSA. Trimming stripped 3 bases from V and 1 base from J, with 9 bases between. CDR3 length: 14 amino acids. The CDR3 loop is CASSFGRANTEAFF. The CDR3 coding sequence is TGTGCCAGCAGCTTCGGACGGGCGAACACTGAAGCTTTCTTT.

The CDR3 region has the DNA TGTGCCAGCAGCATAACAGGGGTAACTGAAGCTTTCTTT. Translated: CASSITGVTEAFF. V is TRBV11-2 and J is TRBJ1-1, with TRBD1 identical over 7 bases. The germline V gene encodes CDR1 SGHAT and CDR2 FQNNGV. V lost 5 bases to trimming and J lost 5 bases; unmatched junction nucleotides: 5. The CDR3 totals 13 residues.

This clone has just one count. The gene calls are TRBV7-3 and TRBJ2-3; 10 bases align to TRBD2. V shed 5 bases and J 1 base; nucleotides not matched to a gene: 6. The CDR3 is made up of 16 amino acids. Looked up from germline, CDR1 is SGHTA and CDR2 is FQGTGA. The DNA of the CDR3 is TGTGCCAGCAGCCCGGAGCGGGGGGGAGGCACAGATACGCAGTATTTT. This translates into CASSPERGGGTDTQYF.

The chain has TRBV14 and TRBJ2-1; TRBD2 aligns across 8 bases. CDR1 and CDR2 from the germline V gene are SGHDN and FVKESK. V was clipped by 1 base and J by 2 bases; unmatched bases: 4. This CDR3 is built from 16 residues. DNA for the CDR3: TGTGCCAGCAGCCAAGTCGGTAGCGGGGCCTACAATGAGCAGTTCTTC. It translates to CASSQVGSGAYNEQFF.

This chain joins TRBV7-9 and TRBJ1-5; 7 positions agree with TRBD1. Germline lookup yields CDR1 SEHNR and CDR2 FQNEAQ (reference sequence). The CDR3 contains 14 residues. J gave up 1 base and V 3 bases, and 0 bases lay outside the gene matches. The CDR3 DNA sequence: TGTGCCAGCAGCTTGGGACAGAGCAATCAGCCCCAGCATTTT. It encodes CASSLGQSNQPQHF.

The chain joins TRBV7-9 to TRBJ1-3; no reliable D call. Trimming removed 3 bases at V and 0 bases at J, with 6 bases between. The CDR3 has 14 residues. Germline CDR1 and CDR2: SEHNR and FQNEAQ (reference sequence). The CDR3 is CASSLFSSGNTIYF. The CDR3 DNA reads as TGTGCCAGCAGCTTGTTTAGCTCTGGAAACACCATATATTTT.

The chain uses TRBV10-2 and TRBJ1-5; the D is unclear. V lost 1 base to trimming and J lost 4 bases, with 2 bases between them. This CDR3 comprises 12 residues. Germline CDR1 reads WSHSY; CDR2 reads SAAADI. CDR3 region: CASSEWNQPQHF. CDR3 DNA sequence: TGCGCCAGCAGTGAGTGGAATCAGCCCCAGCATTTT.

The chain joins TRBV11-3 to TRBJ2-5; possibly TRBD2 for D (5 bases). Germline V gene data show CDR1 as SGHNT and CDR2 as YENEEA. This CDR3 has 13 residues. Trimming pared 5 bases from V and 1 base from J, leaving 8 bases between. DNA of the CDR3: TGTGCCAGCAGCCCGGACTCCCAAGAGACCCAGTACTTC. It codes for CASSPDSQETQYF.

This clone has a single count. The chain uses TRBV10-1 and TRBJ1-1; a possible D gene is TRBD1 (6 bases). This CDR3 has 13 residues. The germline CDR1 and CDR2 sequences are WNHNN and SYGVQD (reference sequence). V was shortened by 6 bases and J by 8 bases, with 16 bases between the two germline ends. This CDR3 is CASSRGLQGEAFF. The CDR3 bases are TGCGCCAGCAGCCGCGGCCTACAGGGAGAAGCTTTCTTT.

This clone has only one observation. This chain connects TRBV5-6 to TRBJ1-2; 9 bases agree with TRBD1. The germline V gene encodes CDR1 SGHDT and CDR2 YYEEEE. The CDR3 length is 14 residues. V lost 7 bases, J lost 0 bases, and 4 bases stayed unmatched. This chain's CDR3 is CASRRTGANYGYTF. CDR3 coding DNA: TGTGCCAGCCGGCGGACAGGGGCTAACTATGGCTACACCTTC.

This chain connects TRBV11-3 to TRBJ1-1; D gene uncertain. V was shortened by 2 bases and J by 6 bases, with 10 bases between the two germline ends. The V gene's germline CDR1 is SGHNT and CDR2 YENEEA. CDR3 length: 13 amino acids. The CDR3 DNA reads TGTGCCAGCAGCTTAAAAGCGGTTTCTGAAGCTTTCTTT. Translation: CASSLKAVSEAFF.

As regards this clone: A read error may produce the germline difference seen at one junction end. J is TRBJ2-1 and V is TRBV7-9; TRBD1 matches at 9 bases. The V gene's germline CDR1 is SEHNR and CDR2 FQNEAQ (reference sequence). The CDR3 has 14 residues. The CDR3 DNA is TGTGCCAGCAGGGGACAGGGCCCCTACGATGAGCAGTTCTTC. Protein: CASRGQGPYDEQFF.

This chain connects TRBV27 to TRBJ2-1; 7 positions agree with TRBD1. CDR1 is MNHEY, CDR2 SMNVEV, per germline (reference sequence). The ends lost 0 bases at V and 8 bases at J; junction bases unmatched: 4. This CDR3 is built from 14 residues. For the CDR3, the DNA is TGTGCCAGCAGTTTATCAACGCAGGGGGATGAGCAGTTCTTC. Translation: CASSLSTQGDEQFF.

The rearrangement links TRBV28 to TRBJ1-1, with D possibly being TRBD1 (5 bases). The CDR3 is 12 amino acids. Germline V gene sequence: CDR1 MDHEN, CDR2 SYDVKM. V was trimmed by 3 bases and J by 6 bases, leaving 8 bases between them. The CDR3 DNA reads as TGTGCCAGCAGTTTGGGGGGGGCTGAAGCTTTCTTT. Amino acid sequence: CASSLGGAEAFF.

This clone was observed a handful of times. The chain employs TRBV19 and TRBJ2-3; 7 nucleotides align to TRBD1. Trimming cost V 5 bases and J 3 bases; bases outside gene matches: 5. CDR3 length: 14 amino acids. The germline V gene has CDR1 LNHDA and CDR2 SQIVND (reference sequence). The CDR3 region has the DNA TGTGCCAGTAGTTCCCCGGGACAGACAGATACGCAGTATTTT. Translation: CASSSPGQTDTQYF.